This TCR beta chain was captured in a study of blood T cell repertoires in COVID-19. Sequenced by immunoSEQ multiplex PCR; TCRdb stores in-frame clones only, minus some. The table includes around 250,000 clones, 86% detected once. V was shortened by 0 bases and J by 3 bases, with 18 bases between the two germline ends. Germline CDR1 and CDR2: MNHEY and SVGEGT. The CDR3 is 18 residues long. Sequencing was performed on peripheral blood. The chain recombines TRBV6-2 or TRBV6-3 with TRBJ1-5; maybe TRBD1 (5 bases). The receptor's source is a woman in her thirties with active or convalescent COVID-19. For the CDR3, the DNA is TGTGCCAGCAGTTACTCGAGTATGATGGGGCGAGACAATCAGCCCCAGCATTTT. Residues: CASSYSSMMGRDNQPQHF.